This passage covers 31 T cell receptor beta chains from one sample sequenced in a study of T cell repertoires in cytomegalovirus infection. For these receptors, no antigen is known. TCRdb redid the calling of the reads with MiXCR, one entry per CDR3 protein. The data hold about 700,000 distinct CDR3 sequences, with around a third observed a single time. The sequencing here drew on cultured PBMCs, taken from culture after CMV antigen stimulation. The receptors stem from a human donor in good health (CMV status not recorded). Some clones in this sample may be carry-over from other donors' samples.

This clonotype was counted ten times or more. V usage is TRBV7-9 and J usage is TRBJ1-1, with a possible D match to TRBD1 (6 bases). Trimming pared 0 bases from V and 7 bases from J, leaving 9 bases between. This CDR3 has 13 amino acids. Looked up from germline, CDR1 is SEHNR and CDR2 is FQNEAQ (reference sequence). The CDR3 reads CASSLAGADEAFF. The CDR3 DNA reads TGTGCCAGCAGCTTAGCGGGGGCGGATGAAGCTTTCTTT.

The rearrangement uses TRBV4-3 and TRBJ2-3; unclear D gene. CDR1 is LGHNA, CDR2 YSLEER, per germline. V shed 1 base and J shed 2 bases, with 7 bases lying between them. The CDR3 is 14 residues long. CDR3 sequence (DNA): TGCGCCAGCAGCCAAGTGGGTGCCACAGATACGCAGTATTTT. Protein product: CASSQVGATDTQYF.

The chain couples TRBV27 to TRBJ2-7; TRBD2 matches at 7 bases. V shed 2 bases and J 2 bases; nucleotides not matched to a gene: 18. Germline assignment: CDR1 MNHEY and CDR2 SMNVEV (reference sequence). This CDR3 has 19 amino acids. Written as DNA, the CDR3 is TGTGCCAGCAGTTTAAGATTTAGCGGGTTGGACGGGAACACCTACGAGCAGTACTTC. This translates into CASSLRFSGLDGNTYEQYF.

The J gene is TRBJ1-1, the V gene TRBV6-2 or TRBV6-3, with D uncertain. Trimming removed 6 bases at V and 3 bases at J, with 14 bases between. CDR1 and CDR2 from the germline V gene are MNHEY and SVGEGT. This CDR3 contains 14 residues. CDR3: CASSRLGIDTEAFF. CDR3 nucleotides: TGTGCCAGCAGCCGCCTTGGGATAGACACTGAAGCTTTCTTT.

For the CDR3, the DNA is TGTGCCAGTAGTCGGGGGGAATTCCCGGGGGATACGCAGTATTTT. This translates into CASSRGEFPGDTQYF. The chain joins TRBV19 to TRBJ2-3; 7 bases fit TRBD2. The CDR3 covers 15 residues. Losses at the gene ends were 5 bases for V and 6 bases for J; bases not matched to a gene: 11. Germline lookup yields CDR1 LNHDA and CDR2 SQIVND (reference sequence).

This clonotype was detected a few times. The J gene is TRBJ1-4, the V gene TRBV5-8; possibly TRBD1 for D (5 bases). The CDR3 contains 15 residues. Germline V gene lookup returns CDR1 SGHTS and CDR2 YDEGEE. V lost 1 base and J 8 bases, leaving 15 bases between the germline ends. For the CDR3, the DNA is TGTGCCAGCAGCTTGTACCCCGGGGGAGAGGAAAAACTGTTTTTT. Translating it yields CASSLYPGGEEKLFF.

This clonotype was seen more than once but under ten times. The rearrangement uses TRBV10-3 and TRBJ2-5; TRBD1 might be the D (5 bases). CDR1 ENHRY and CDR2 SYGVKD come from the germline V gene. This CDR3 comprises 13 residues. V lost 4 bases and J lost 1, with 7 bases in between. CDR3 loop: CAISGQSQETQYF. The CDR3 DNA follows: TGTGCCATCAGTGGACAGTCCCAAGAGACCCAGTACTTC.

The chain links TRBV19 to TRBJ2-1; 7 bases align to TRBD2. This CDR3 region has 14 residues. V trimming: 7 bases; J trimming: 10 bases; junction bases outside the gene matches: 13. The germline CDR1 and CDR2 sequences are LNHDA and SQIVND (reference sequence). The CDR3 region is CASKFQRGDVEQFF. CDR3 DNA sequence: TGTGCCAGTAAGTTCCAGCGGGGAGATGTGGAGCAGTTCTTC.

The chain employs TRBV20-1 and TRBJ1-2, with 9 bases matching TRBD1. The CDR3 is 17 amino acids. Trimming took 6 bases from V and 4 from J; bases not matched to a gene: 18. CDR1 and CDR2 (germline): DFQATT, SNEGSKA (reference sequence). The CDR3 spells CSAAPGQGTDLAYGYTF. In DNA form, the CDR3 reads TGCAGTGCCGCCCCCGGACAGGGGACGGATCTTGCCTATGGCTACACCTTC.

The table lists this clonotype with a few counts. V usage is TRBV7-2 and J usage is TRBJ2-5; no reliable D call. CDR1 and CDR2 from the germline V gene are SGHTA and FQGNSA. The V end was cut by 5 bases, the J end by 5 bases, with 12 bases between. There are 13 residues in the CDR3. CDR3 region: CASSPRWGETQYF. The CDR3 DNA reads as TGTGCCAGCAGCCCCCGTTGGGGTGAGACCCAGTACTTC.

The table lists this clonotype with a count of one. The CDR3 DNA reads TGTGCCAGCAGCCCGCCCGGGTCCAGGACCCAGTACTTC. Translating it yields CASSPPGSRTQYF. The chain joins TRBV11-2 to TRBJ2-5, with D unresolved. In germline, CDR1 is SGHAT, CDR2 FQNNGV. This CDR3 has 13 residues. Trimming pared 5 bases from V and 7 bases from J, leaving 14 bases between. The full variable domain, with the rest looked up from reference TRBV11-2 and TRBJ2-5, is EAGVAQSPRYKIIEKRQSVAFWCNPISGHATLYWYQQILGQGPKLLIQFQNNGVVDDSQLPKDRFSAERLKGVDSTLKIQPAKLEDSAVYLCASSPPGSRTQYFGPGTRLLVL.

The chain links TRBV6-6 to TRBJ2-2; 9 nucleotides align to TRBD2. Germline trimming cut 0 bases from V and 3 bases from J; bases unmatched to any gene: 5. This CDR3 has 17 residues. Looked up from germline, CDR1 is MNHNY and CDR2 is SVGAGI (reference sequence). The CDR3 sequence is CASSYSAGGVDTGELFF. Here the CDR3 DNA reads TGTGCCAGCAGTTACTCGGCGGGAGGGGTGGACACCGGGGAGCTGTTTTTT.

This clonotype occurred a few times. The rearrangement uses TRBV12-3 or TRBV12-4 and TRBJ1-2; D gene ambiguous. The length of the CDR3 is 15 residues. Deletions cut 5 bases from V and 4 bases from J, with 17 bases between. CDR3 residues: CASSEVRVPSYGYTF. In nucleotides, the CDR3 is TGTGCCAGCAGTGAGGTTCGTGTGCCGAGCTATGGCTACACCTTC.

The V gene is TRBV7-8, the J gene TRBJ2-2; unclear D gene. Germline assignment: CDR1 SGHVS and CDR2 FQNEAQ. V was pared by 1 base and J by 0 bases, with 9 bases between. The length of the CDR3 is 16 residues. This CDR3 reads CASSLESRSNTGELFF. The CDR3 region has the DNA TGTGCCAGCAGCTTAGAGAGTAGGTCGAACACCGGGGAGCTGTTTTTT.

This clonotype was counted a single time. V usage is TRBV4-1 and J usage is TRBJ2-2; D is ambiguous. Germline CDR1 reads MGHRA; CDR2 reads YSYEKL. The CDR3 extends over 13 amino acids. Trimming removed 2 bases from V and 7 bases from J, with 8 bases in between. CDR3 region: CASSQIVVGELFF. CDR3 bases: TGCGCCAGCAGCCAAATTGTAGTCGGGGAGCTGTTTTTT.

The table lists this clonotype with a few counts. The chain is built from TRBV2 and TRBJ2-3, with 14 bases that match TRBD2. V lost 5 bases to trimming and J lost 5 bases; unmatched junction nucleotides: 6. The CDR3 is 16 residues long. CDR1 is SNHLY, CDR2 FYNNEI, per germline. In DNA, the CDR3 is TGTGCCAGCAGTCGCGGACTAGCGGGAGGAGGAGATACGCAGTATTTT. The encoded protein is CASSRGLAGGGDTQYF.

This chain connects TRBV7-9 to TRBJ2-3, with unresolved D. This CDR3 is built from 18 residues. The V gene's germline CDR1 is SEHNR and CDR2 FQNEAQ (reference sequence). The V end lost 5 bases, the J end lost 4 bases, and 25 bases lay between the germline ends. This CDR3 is CASSTLGPTDSGADTQYF. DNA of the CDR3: TGTGCCAGCAGCACCTTAGGCCCAACAGACTCTGGGGCAGATACGCAGTATTTT.

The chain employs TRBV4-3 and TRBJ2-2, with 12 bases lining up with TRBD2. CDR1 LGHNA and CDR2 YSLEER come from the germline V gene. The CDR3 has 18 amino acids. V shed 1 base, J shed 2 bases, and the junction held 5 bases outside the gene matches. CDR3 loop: CASSQGLAGAGNTGELFF. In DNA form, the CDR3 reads TGCGCCAGCAGCCAAGGACTAGCGGGAGCTGGCAACACCGGGGAGCTGTTTTTT.

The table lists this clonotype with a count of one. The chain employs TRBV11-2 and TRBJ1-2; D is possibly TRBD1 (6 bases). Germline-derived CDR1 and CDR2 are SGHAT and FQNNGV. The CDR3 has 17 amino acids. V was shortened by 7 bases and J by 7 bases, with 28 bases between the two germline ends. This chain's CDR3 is CASTSLDRGALNSGYTF. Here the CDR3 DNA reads TGTGCCAGCACCTCCCTGGACCGGGGGGCGCTCAATAGTGGCTACACCTTC.

CDR3 protein: CASSPGLAEDTQYF. For the CDR3, the DNA is TGTGCCAGTAGTCCGGGACTAGCGGAAGATACGCAGTATTTT. This chain connects TRBV19 to TRBJ2-3; 11 nucleotides align to TRBD2. Trimming cost V 5 bases and J 5 bases; bases outside gene matches: 3. Germline CDR1 LNHDA, CDR2 SQIVND (reference sequence). This CDR3 comprises 14 residues.

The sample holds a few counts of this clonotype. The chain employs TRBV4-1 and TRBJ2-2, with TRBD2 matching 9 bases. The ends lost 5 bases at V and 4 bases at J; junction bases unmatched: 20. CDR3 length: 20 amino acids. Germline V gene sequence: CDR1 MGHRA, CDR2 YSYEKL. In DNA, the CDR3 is TGCGCCAGCAGCAAACGTGATTATAGCGGGGGAGCCGGCGGCACCGGGGAGCTGTTTTTT. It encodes CASSKRDYSGGAGGTGELFF.

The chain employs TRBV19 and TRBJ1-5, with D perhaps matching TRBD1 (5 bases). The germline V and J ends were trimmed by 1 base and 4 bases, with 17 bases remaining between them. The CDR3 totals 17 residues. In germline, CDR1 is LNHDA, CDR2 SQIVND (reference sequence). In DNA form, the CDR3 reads TGTGCCAGTAGTATAGGTTTTTTAAAGGGGCGGAATCAGCCCCAGCATTTT. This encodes CASSIGFLKGRNQPQHF.

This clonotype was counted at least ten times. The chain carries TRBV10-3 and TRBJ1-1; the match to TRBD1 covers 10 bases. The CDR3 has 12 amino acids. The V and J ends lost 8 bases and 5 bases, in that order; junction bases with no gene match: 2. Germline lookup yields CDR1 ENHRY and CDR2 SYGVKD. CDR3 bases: TGTGCCATCGGGACAGGGGTTACTGAAGCTTTCTTT. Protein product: CAIGTGVTEAFF.

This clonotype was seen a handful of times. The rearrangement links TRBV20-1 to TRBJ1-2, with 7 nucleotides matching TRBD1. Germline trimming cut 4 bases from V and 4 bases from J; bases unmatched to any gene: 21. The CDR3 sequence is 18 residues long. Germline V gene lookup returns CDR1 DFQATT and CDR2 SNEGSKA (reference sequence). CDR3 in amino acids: CSATKRRDSNLQRYGYTF. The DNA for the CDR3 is TGCAGTGCTACCAAACGCCGGGACAGCAACTTACAGCGCTATGGCTACACCTTC.

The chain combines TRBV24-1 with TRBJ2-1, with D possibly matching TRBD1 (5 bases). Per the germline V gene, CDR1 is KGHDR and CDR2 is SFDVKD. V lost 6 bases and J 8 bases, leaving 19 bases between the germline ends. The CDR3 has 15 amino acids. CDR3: CATSTSEGATDEQFF. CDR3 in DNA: TGTGCCACCAGTACCTCGGAAGGGGCGACTGATGAGCAGTTCTTC.

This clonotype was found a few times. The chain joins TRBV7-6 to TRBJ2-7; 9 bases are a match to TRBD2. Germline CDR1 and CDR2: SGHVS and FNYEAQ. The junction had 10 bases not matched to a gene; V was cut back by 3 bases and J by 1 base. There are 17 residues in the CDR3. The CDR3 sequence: CASSFTPSGGKSYEQYF. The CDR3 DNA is TGTGCCAGCAGCTTTACCCCGAGCGGGGGGAAGTCCTACGAGCAGTACTTC.

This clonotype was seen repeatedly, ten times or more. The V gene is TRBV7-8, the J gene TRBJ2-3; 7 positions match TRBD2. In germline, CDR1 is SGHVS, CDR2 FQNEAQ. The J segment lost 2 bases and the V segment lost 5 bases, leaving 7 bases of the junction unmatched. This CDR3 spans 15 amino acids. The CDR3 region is CASSLLAGLTDTQYF. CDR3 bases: TGTGCCAGCAGCCTCTTAGCGGGCCTCACAGATACGCAGTATTTT.

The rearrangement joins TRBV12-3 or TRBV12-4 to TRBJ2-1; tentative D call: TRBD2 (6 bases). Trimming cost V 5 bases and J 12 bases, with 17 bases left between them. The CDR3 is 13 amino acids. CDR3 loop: CASSRDSSGGQFF. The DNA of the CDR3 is TGTGCCAGCAGTCGGGACTCCTCCGGGGGGCAGTTCTTC.

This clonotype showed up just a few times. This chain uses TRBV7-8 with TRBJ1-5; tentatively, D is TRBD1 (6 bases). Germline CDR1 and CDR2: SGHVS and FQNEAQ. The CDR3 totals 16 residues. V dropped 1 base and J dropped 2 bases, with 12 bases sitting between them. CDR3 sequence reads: CASSLVSTGGNQPQHF. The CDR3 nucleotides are TGTGCCAGCAGCTTAGTTTCGACAGGCGGCAATCAGCCCCAGCATTTT. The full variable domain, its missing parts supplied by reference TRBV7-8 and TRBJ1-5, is GAGVSQSPRYKVAKRGQDVALRCDPISGHVSLFWYQQALGQGPEFLTYFQNEAQLDKSGLPSDRFFAERPEGSVSTLKIQRTQQEDSAVYLCASSLVSTGGNQPQHFGDGTRLSIL.

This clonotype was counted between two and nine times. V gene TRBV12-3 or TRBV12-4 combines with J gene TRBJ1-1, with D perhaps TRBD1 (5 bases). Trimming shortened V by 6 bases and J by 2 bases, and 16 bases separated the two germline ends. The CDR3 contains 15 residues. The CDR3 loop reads CASSPPGGINTEAFF. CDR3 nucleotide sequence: TGTGCCAGCAGCCCTCCCGGGGGGATCAACACTGAAGCTTTCTTT.

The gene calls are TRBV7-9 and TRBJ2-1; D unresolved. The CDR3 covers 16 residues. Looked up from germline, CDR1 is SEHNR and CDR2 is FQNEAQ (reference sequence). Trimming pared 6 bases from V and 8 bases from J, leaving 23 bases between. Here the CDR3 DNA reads TGTGCCAGCAGGTCCTGGGCACCCGATATTTATGATGAGCAGTTCTTC. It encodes CASRSWAPDIYDEQFF.